This T cell receptor (beta chain) was observed in a study of T-cell reconstitution after alpha-beta-depleted transplantation in children. The CDR3 is made up of 17 amino acids. The germline V gene has CDR1 SGDLS and CDR2 YYNGEE. V shed 2 bases, J shed 2 bases, and the junction held 8 bases outside the gene matches. This clonotype was counted at least ten times. Its antigen is unknown. Construction of the TCRbeta library involved unique molecular identifiers. TCRdb reprocessed the PCR reads via MiXCR and lists one record per CDR3 protein. The sample includes about 200,000 distinct CDR3 sequences, 6.3% of them seen just once. General observations from the study: The study reportedly traced alpha-beta T cells about two months after transplant to several hundred expanded graft clones.

The TCR was taken from a girl in the first two years of life with combined immunodeficiency, due to receive a stem cell transplant. Material: PBMCs, obtained before TCRalphabeta/CD19-depleted stem cell transplant. The chain uses TRBV9 and TRBJ2-1; 9 bases fit TRBD2. CDR3 bases: TGTGCCAGCAGCGTCCCAGCTAGCGGGATTACCTACAATGAGCAGTTCTTC. This gives the protein CASSVPASGITYNEQFF.